What follows are 14 T cell receptor beta chains derived from one specimen sequenced in a study of cytomegalovirus exposure and HLA in healthy donors. Primers for the PCR totalled 60 Vbeta and 13 Jbeta. Sequencing was performed with immunoSEQ multiplex PCR; in TCRdb, only in-frame clones are kept and a portion is missing. The table lists 150,000 to 180,000 clones, 60% to 85% of them singletons. Sequencing was done on a sample of PBMCs. Receptor source: a middle-aged woman in good health and CMV-seronegative.

The chain employs TRBV7-2 and TRBJ2-4, with TRBD2 identical over 7 bases. Unmatched junction bases numbered 9, after V lost 5 bases and J lost 8 bases. This CDR3 region has 14 residues. The germline V gene has CDR1 SGHTA and CDR2 FQGNSA. Written as DNA, the CDR3 is TGTGCCAGCAGCGAAGGCTGGCGGGAGTACATTCAGTACTTC. It yields the protein CASSEGWREYIQYF.

The chain joins TRBV18 to TRBJ1-5; TRBD1 matches at 8 bases. The CDR3 has 13 residues. Germline V lookup: CDR1 KGHSH, CDR2 LQKENI. V shed 5 bases and J 7 bases; nucleotides not matched to a gene: 4. This chain's CDR3 is CASSGQGGQPQHF. DNA of the CDR3: TGTGCCAGCTCAGGACAGGGAGGACAGCCCCAGCATTTT.

CDR3 bases: TGTGCCAGCAGCCCTGGACAGGAATCCTACAATGAGCAGTTCTTC. Translating it yields CASSPGQESYNEQFF. The chain joins TRBV5-4 to TRBJ2-1; 7 bases line up with TRBD1. This CDR3 comprises 15 residues. The V segment lost 4 bases and the J segment 1 base; nucleotides outside the gene matches: 5. The germline V gene encodes CDR1 SGHNT and CDR2 YYREEE (reference sequence).

This chain uses TRBV28 with TRBJ1-4, with D unresolved. The germline gives CDR1 MDHEN, CDR2 SYDVKM. V gave up 5 bases and J gave up 0 bases, with 13 bases separating them. There are 16 residues in the CDR3. The CDR3 DNA reads as TGTGCCAGCAGTCTTTTCAACCCGGCAACTAATGAAAAACTGTTTTTT. As protein: CASSLFNPATNEKLFF.

This chain uses TRBV2 with TRBJ1-5; D is ambiguous. V lost 2 bases to trimming and J lost 4 bases, with 12 bases between them. There are 15 residues in the CDR3. CDR1 SNHLY and CDR2 FYNNEI come from the germline V gene. The CDR3, as DNA: TGTGCCAGCAGTGAATGGGCAGATCAAAATCAGCCCCAGCATTTT. This encodes CASSEWADQNQPQHF. Filled out from reference TRBV2 and TRBJ1-5, the complete variable domain reads EPEVTQTPSHQVTQMGQEVILRCVPISNHLYFYWYRQILGQKVEFLVSFYNNEISEKSEIFDDQFSVERPDGSNFTLKIRSTKLEDSAMYFCASSEWADQNQPQHFGDGTRLSIL.

V and J are TRBV19 and TRBJ2-1, with a weak D call TRBD1 (5 bases). This CDR3 is 14 amino acids long. The V gene lost 7 bases and the J gene lost 8 bases, with 18 bases spanning the gap. Per the germline V gene, CDR1 is LNHDA and CDR2 is SQIVND (reference sequence). The CDR3: CASKGKRLGDEQFF. In DNA, the CDR3 is TGTGCCAGTAAGGGAAAAAGGCTAGGGGATGAGCAGTTCTTC.

This clone was recorded only once. One junction end does not reproduce the germline sequence, and a read error may be involved. DNA for the CDR3: TGTGCTAGCAGCTCAGGGGGACAGGGATATGAGCAGTTCTTC. This gives the protein CASSSGGQGYEQFF. This rearrangement joins TRBV7-7 to TRBJ2-1, with 9 bases fitting TRBD1. The CDR3 consists of 14 residues. Germline V CDR1 and CDR2: SSHAT, FNYEAQ (reference sequence).

The chain employs TRBV6-5 and TRBJ1-2; 7 bases agree with TRBD1. This CDR3 has 13 amino acids. V shed 6 bases and J 6 bases; nucleotides not matched to a gene: 7. Per germline, CDR1 MNHEY and CDR2 SVGAGI. CDR3 sequence (DNA): TGTGCCAGCAGGGAGACAGGGCGAGATGGCTACACCTTC. It yields the protein CASRETGRDGYTF.

The V call is TRBV30, the J call TRBJ1-2; 8 nucleotides match TRBD1. Germline CDR1 reads GTSNPN; CDR2 reads SVGIG (reference sequence). Unmatched junction bases numbered 10, after V lost 4 bases and J lost 6 bases. This CDR3 has 14 amino acids. CDR3 in amino acids: CAWNNLGQGDGYTF. CDR3 DNA sequence: TGTGCCTGGAACAACCTCGGACAGGGTGATGGCTACACCTTC. Filled out from reference TRBV30 and TRBJ1-2, the complete variable domain reads SQTIHQWPATLVQPVGSPLSLECTVEGTSNPNLYWYRQAAGRGLQLLFYSVGIGQISSEVPQNLSASRPQDRQFILSSKKLLLSDSGFYLCAWNNLGQGDGYTFGSGTRLTVV.

This sequence joins TRBV19 and TRBJ2-7; D not certain. The CDR3 contains 13 residues. The germline V gene has CDR1 LNHDA and CDR2 SQIVND (reference sequence). With 1 base removed from V and 5 bases from J, the gap between germline ends came to 9 bases. The CDR3: CASSIASGNEQYF. CDR3 bases: TGTGCCAGTAGTATAGCTTCGGGTAACGAGCAGTACTTC.

The rearrangement joins TRBV11-3 to TRBJ1-1; D is possibly TRBD1 (5 bases). Trimming took 2 bases from V and 10 from J, leaving 17 bases between them. This CDR3 region has 14 residues. Germline V gene data show CDR1 as SGHNT and CDR2 as YENEEA. The CDR3 protein is CASSLRAQGEVAFF. The CDR3 nucleotides read TGTGCCAGCAGCTTAAGGGCCCAAGGGGAGGTAGCTTTCTTT.

The chain couples TRBV6-1 to TRBJ1-5; D is perhaps TRBD1 (5 bases). V was cut by 3 bases and J by 4 bases, with 7 bases left in between. The germline V gene encodes CDR1 MNHNS and CDR2 SASEGT. This CDR3 is built from 13 residues. The CDR3 bases are TGTGCCAGCAGTGACGCAGGGAATCAGCCCCAGCATTTT. Amino acid sequence: CASSDAGNQPQHF.

A single count supports this clone. The chain joins TRBV7-8 to TRBJ1-1; D perhaps matches TRBD1 (5 bases). This CDR3 is 15 amino acids long. The V gene's germline CDR1 is SGHVS and CDR2 FQNEAQ. The V end was cut by 2 bases, the J end by 0 bases, with 10 bases between. DNA for the CDR3: TGTGCCAGCAGCTTAAGTCTGGACATGAACACTGAAGCTTTCTTT. Translation gives CASSLSLDMNTEAFF.

Remarks on this clone: One end of the junction fails to match germline, which may point to a read error. This chain links TRBV7-7 with TRBJ2-7; 11 nucleotides match TRBD1. CDR3 length: 14 amino acids. Germline V gene data show CDR1 as SSHAT and CDR2 as FNYEAQ (reference sequence). DNA of the CDR3: TGTGCTAGCAGCACGGGACAGGGGGTGGAGGTGCAGTACTTC. It encodes CASSTGQGVEVQYF. Supplemented by reference TRBV7-7 and TRBJ2-7, the full variable domain reads GAGVSQSPRYKVTKRGQDVTLRCDPISSHATLYWYQQALGQGPEFLTYFNYEAQPDKSGLPSDRFSAERPEGSISTLTIQRTEQRDSAMYRCASSTGQGVEVQYFGPGTRLTVT.